This TCR beta chain stems from a study of long-term antiretroviral therapy in people with HIV. Details on this clone: What it recognizes is unknown.

The assay, immunoSEQ v3.0, was run at survey level. The assay was immunoSEQ multiplex PCR, and TCRdb's table has in-frame clones only and misses some. The data show about 9,200 clones, with about 69% seen just once and 20% held by the top ten. The CDR3 is 15 amino acids. Trimming took off 0 bases at V and 2 bases at J, with 12 bases between the two ends. In germline, CDR1 is SGHKS, CDR2 YYEKEE (reference sequence). Study-wide results and caveats: ART adherence was not documented, and neither viral resistance nor therapy changes had any data. Blood dating 2004 to 2017 may reflect older ART regimens.

Each sample contained roughly 0.95-10 million cryopreserved PBMC, thawed before DNA extraction. The clonotype was recovered from a man between 35 and 55 years old with HIV. This sequence joins TRBV5-5 and TRBJ2-7; D gene uncertain. The material was unsorted PBMCs, obtained 1.8 years before starting antiretroviral therapy. CDR3 bases: TGTGCCAGCAGCTTGGGCAGGTCGACAACCTACGAGCAGTACTTC. The encoded protein is CASSLGRSTTYEQYF.